The 18 T cell receptor beta chains given below trace back to one sample, sequenced in a study of control samples from healthy donors and cancer patients. The table came from immunoSEQ multiplex PCR; TCRdb's copy has only in-frame clones and leaves some out. This table has fewer than 20,000 clones, about 85% appearing once. The sample comprised PBMCs. The receptors derive from a woman between 70 and 85 years old with lung cancer.

The chain combines TRBV2 with TRBJ2-7; D possibly corresponds to TRBD1 (5 bases). The germline V gene encodes CDR1 SNHLY and CDR2 FYNNEI. There are 16 residues in the CDR3. V was clipped by 6 bases and J by 0 bases, with 18 bases between them. CDR3 nucleotides: TGTGCCAGCAGAGACAGTTCAGGGTACGGCTCCTACGAGCAGTACTTC. Residues: CASRDSSGYGSYEQYF. Based on the CDR3 plus reference TRBV2 and TRBJ2-7, the full variable domain is EPEVTQTPSHQVTQMGQEVILRCVPISNHLYFYWYRQILGQKVEFLVSFYNNEISEKSEIFDDQFSVERPDGSNFTLKIRSTKLEDSAMYFCASRDSSGYGSYEQYFGPGTRLTVT.

CDR3 loop: CASRAGGSSYNEQFF. For the CDR3, the DNA is TGTGCCAGTCGAGCGGGAGGGAGCTCCTACAATGAGCAGTTCTTC. The chain is built from TRBV9 and TRBJ2-1; 10 nucleotides agree with TRBD2. This CDR3 spans 15 amino acids. The V gene's germline CDR1 is SGDLS and CDR2 YYNGEE. Losses at the gene ends were 8 bases for V and 0 bases for J; bases not matched to a gene: 5.

The genes are TRBV7-2 and TRBJ2-7, with 9 bases aligning to TRBD2. With V trimmed by 6 bases and J by 6 bases, 12 bases remained unmatched. The V gene's germline CDR1 is SGHTA and CDR2 FQGNSA. The CDR3 is 15 residues long. The CDR3 here is CASRRSGGGVREQYF. CDR3 bases: TGTGCCAGCAGGCGTAGCGGGGGTGGGGTCCGCGAGCAGTACTTC.

This clone was recorded a few times. The chain recombines TRBV14 with TRBJ1-2; 9 bases align to TRBD1. Germline assignment: CDR1 SGHDN and CDR2 FVKESK. After removal of 0 bases from V and 5 bases from J, the junction contained 4 bases not matched to a gene. CDR3 length: 15 amino acids. The CDR3 region has the DNA TGTGCCAGCAGCCAAGACGCCGGGACAGGGTATGGCTACACCTTC. The encoded protein is CASSQDAGTGYGYTF.

The table lists this clone with a count of one. The V call is TRBV7-3, the J call TRBJ2-3; D uncertain. V was pared by 2 bases and J by 6 bases, with 12 bases between. The CDR3 has 14 amino acids. The germline V gene encodes CDR1 SGHTA and CDR2 FQGTGA. DNA for the CDR3: TGTGCCAGCAGCTTAGGATCTTCGCGCGATACGCAGTATTTT. Amino acids: CASSLGSSRDTQYF.

This rearrangement joins TRBV9 to TRBJ2-1; 12 bases align to TRBD2. The V and J ends lost 0 bases and 7 bases, in that order; junction bases with no gene match: 2. Germline CDR1 and CDR2: SGDLS and YYNGEE. The CDR3 is made up of 15 amino acids. As DNA, the CDR3 is TGTGCCAGCAGCGTAGGACTAGCGGGAGTTAATGAGCAGTTCTTC. Protein: CASSVGLAGVNEQFF.

This clone showed up just once. This sequence joins TRBV24-1 and TRBJ2-5; tentatively, D is TRBD2 (6 bases). Germline V gene lookup returns CDR1 KGHDR and CDR2 SFDVKD. This CDR3 has 15 amino acids. V was shortened by 4 bases and J by 3 bases, with 14 bases between the two germline ends. Here the CDR3 DNA reads TGTGCCACCAGTGACCCGCCCCCGGGAGAAGAGACCCAGTACTTC. This encodes CATSDPPPGEETQYF.

The chain uses TRBV28 and TRBJ2-7, with TRBD1 as a possible D gene (6 bases). V was pared by 5 bases and J by 2 bases, with 13 bases between. The CDR3 extends over 14 amino acids. The germline CDR1 and CDR2 sequences are MDHEN and SYDVKM. The CDR3 protein is CASSEGDLTYEQYF. CDR3 DNA: TGTGCCAGCAGTGAGGGGGACCTAACCTACGAGCAGTACTTC.

This chain uses TRBV7-9 with TRBJ2-1; 13 nucleotides line up with TRBD2. CDR1 and CDR2 (germline): SEHNR, FQNEAQ (reference sequence). The junction had 3 bases not matched to a gene; V was cut back by 8 bases and J by 8 bases. This CDR3 has 13 residues. The CDR3 sequence: CASGLAGEYEQFF. CDR3 DNA sequence: TGTGCCAGCGGACTAGCGGGAGAATATGAGCAGTTCTTC.

The gene calls are TRBV10-3 and TRBJ2-1; possibly TRBD1 for D (6 bases). CDR3 length equals 16 residues. Germline lookup yields CDR1 ENHRY and CDR2 SYGVKD. V was trimmed by 0 bases and J by 2 bases, leaving 11 bases between them. The CDR3 region is CAISESTGYPYNEQFF. CDR3 nucleotides: TGTGCCATCAGTGAGTCGACAGGATATCCCTACAATGAGCAGTTCTTC.

The rearrangement joins TRBV9 to TRBJ2-7; 11 bases map to TRBD1. The CDR3 is 14 residues long. Trimming took 4 bases from V and 7 from J; bases not matched to a gene: 7. Per germline, CDR1 SGDLS and CDR2 YYNGEE. CDR3 protein: CASSTGTGGQEQYF. In nucleotides, the CDR3 is TGTGCCAGCAGCACCGGGACAGGGGGTCAAGAGCAGTACTTC.

This chain links TRBV27 with TRBJ1-2; 8 bases match TRBD1. The CDR3 length is 19 residues. Germline trimming cut 0 bases from V and 4 bases from J; bases unmatched to any gene: 16. Germline-derived CDR1 and CDR2 are MNHEY and SMNVEV (reference sequence). CDR3 region: CASSLSMYPQGAVFYGYTF. The DNA for the CDR3 is TGTGCCAGCAGTTTATCGATGTATCCTCAGGGGGCGGTTTTCTATGGCTACACCTTC.

The rearrangement joins TRBV5-4 to TRBJ1-6, with 10 bases matching TRBD1. The CDR3 contains 15 residues. The V and J ends lost 4 bases and 10 bases, in that order; junction bases with no gene match: 8. Germline assignment: CDR1 SGHNT and CDR2 YYREEE (reference sequence). The CDR3 DNA reads TGTGCCAGCAGCCCGGGGACAGGGGTCAGGTCACCCCTCCACTTT. Translating it yields CASSPGTGVRSPLHF.

This clone appeared a single time. The genes are TRBV19 and TRBJ2-3; 9 bases align to TRBD1. This CDR3 comprises 15 residues. V shed 7 bases and J 4 bases; nucleotides not matched to a gene: 9. Per germline, CDR1 LNHDA and CDR2 SQIVND (reference sequence). CDR3 nucleotides: TGTGCCAGTAACAGGGGGCGAACCCCCGCAGATACGCAGTATTTT. It specifies CASNRGRTPADTQYF.

V gene TRBV28 combines with J gene TRBJ2-3; 9 bases are a match to TRBD2. The CDR3 sequence is 14 residues long. Germline loops: CDR1 MDHEN, CDR2 SYDVKM. V was pared by 10 bases and J by 7 bases, with 12 bases of the junction left unmatched. CDR3 sequence reads: CATGRGGRAHTQYF. In DNA, the CDR3 is TGTGCCACGGGTCGGGGCGGGAGGGCACATACGCAGTATTTT. The full variable domain, completed using reference TRBV28 and TRBJ2-3, is DVKVTQSSRYLVKRTGEKVFLECVQDMDHENMFWYRQDPGLGLRLIYFSYDVKMKEKGDIPEGYSVSREKKERFSLILESASTNQTSMYLCATGRGGRAHTQYFGPGTRLTVL.

The chain's CDR3 is CATSMPDGGQFF. The CDR3 nucleotides are TGTGCCACCAGTATGCCCGACGGGGGGCAGTTCTTC. The chain combines TRBV24-1 with TRBJ2-1; a weak D match, TRBD2 (6 bases). CDR1 and CDR2 (germline): KGHDR, SFDVKD. This CDR3 is built from 12 residues. V shed 6 bases and J shed 12 bases, with 14 bases lying between them.

In nucleotides, the CDR3 is TGTGCCATCTTCCAGTCCATGAACACTGAAGCTTTCTTT. It codes for CAIFQSMNTEAFF. The rearrangement joins TRBV10-3 to TRBJ1-1, with no clear D. The CDR3 is 13 amino acids. Germline V gives CDR1 ENHRY, CDR2 SYGVKD. V lost 8 bases and J 0 bases, leaving 10 bases between the germline ends.

As for this clone: The junction does not match germline at one end; this may be a read error. V is TRBV11-3 and J is TRBJ2-1; D may be TRBD1 (5 bases). The CDR3 loop spans 12 amino acids. Germline CDR1 reads SGHNT; CDR2 reads YENEEA. The CDR3: CASSLDEQAPLF. The CDR3 DNA reads TGTGCCAGCAGCTTAGATGAACAGGCTCCTCTCTTC.